The sequence of this TCR beta chain was determined in a study of blood T cell repertoires in COVID-19. Study context: COVID-19 samples from acute and convalescent phases originated in the United States, Italy and Spain. T cells, B-cell-depleted T cells, or PBMCs supplied cDNA or gDNA.

Method: immunoSEQ multiplex PCR; TCRdb's copy keeps in-frame clones and lacks some. Among approximately 220,000 clones listed, 85% were seen once. This clonotype was sampled from a man aged 45 to 65 who had recovered from COVID-19. The sample taken for sequencing was peripheral blood.

Here the CDR3 DNA reads TGTGCCAGCATGGACAGGGGGTCTGGTAGGGACACTGAAGCTTTCTTT. Translating it yields CASMDRGSGRDTEAFF. The chain employs TRBV19 and TRBJ1-1; TRBD1 matches 10 bases. The trim removed 9 bases at V and 3 bases at J, leaving 13 bases unmatched. The CDR3 consists of 16 residues. Germline CDR1 reads LNHDA; CDR2 reads SQIVND (reference sequence).